Listed below are T cell receptor beta chains from one sample, sequenced in a study of shared clonotypes between healthy human individuals. The table came from immunoSEQ multiplex PCR; TCRdb's copy has only in-frame clones and leaves some out. The sample contains about 1,800,000 clones, approximately 94% of which appear only once. The sample was naive CD8+ T cells sorted from blood. These receptors all come from a man younger than 30 in good health. The conserved cysteine and the conserved F or W are not part of the CDR3 here.

V gene	CDR3 protein
TRBV11-2	ASSLGPPSAIPETQY
TRBV2	ASSEASSYEQY
TRBV2	ASREDRYEQY
TRBV9	ASSVTGSGANVLT
TRBV11-2	ASSDRDTDTQY
TRBV7-6	ASSGENYNEQF
TRBV27	ASLDGLRAEAF
TRBV7-9	ASSLGGQPQH
TRBV13	ASSSRQGETEAF
TRBV13	ASRRTKEGEETQY
TRBV9	ASSVSPTGYT
TRBV5-1	ASSLFDEDYEQY
TRBV11-2	ASSFGEGYEQY
TRBV28	ASSFSPGQGEMNTEAF
TRBV6-6	ASSYTLAGGPIEQF
TRBV12-5	ASGSSYDPELGYGYT
TRBV11-2	ASSPGGWTEAF
TRBV2	ANLGVAGSAVDEQY
TRBV5-1	ASSWRSGPNEQF
TRBV7-6	ASSLWAGVNEQF
TRBV4-3	ASSQDTGTSGLSSYNEQF
TRBV19	ASSTRNPYYGYT
TRBV10-3	AISGRDRDYYEQY
TRBV2	ASSTTGITYEQY
TRBV4-3	ASSPRDGANYGYT
TRBV15	ATTMGNLNEQF
TRBV6-1	ASSEATGVAAEAF
TRBV5-6	ASSSQEDSPLH
TRBV5-4	ASSSDLAGQF
TRBV28	ASSPPGEGGHEQY
TRBV7-9	ASSYRTGAYNEQF
TRBV10-3	AIAGGSSYNSPLH
TRBV5-6	ASSLDWTGSYEQY
TRBV18	ASSGFSIDRIAYEQY
TRBV7-9	ASSLYRDTEAF
TRBV11-2	ASSLDLAGGSYSYEQY
TRBV6-1	ASSEARRTRQNIQY
TRBV11-2	ASSPVGRGNQPQH
TRBV19	ATTEGGNQPQH
TRBV6-1	ASITGQRTEAF
TRBV11-1	ASSPTDRGGAYEQY